This T cell receptor (beta chain) was profiled in a study of cytomegalovirus exposure and HLA in healthy donors. Background on the study: Samples from HLA-typed donors yielded 65 million to 85 million unique TCRs in an early data release. General observations from the study: Beyond CMV serostatus, there was no information to go on about immune exposure.

Details on this clone: Its antigen remains unidentified.

Amplification used 60 Vbeta primers and 13 Jbeta primers. Generated by immunoSEQ multiplex PCR, the TCRdb table keeps only in-frame clones and is missing some. The sample lists approximately 38,000 clones, less than 85% occurring once. Specimen: PBMCs. This TCR derives from a woman aged 18-29 years in good health and CMV-seropositive.

The CDR3 spells CASTGGGSSYNEQFF. The CDR3 DNA reads TGCGCCAGCACGGGTGGGGGGAGCTCCTACAATGAGCAGTTCTTC. The V and J genes are TRBV5-1 and TRBJ2-1; D is perhaps TRBD2 (6 bases). CDR1 is SGHRS, CDR2 YFSETQ, per germline. There are 15 residues in the CDR3. V was clipped by 6 bases and J by 0 bases, with 13 bases between them.